Shown below are 20 T cell receptor beta chains from a single sample sequenced in a study of control samples from healthy donors and cancer patients. Sequenced by immunoSEQ multiplex PCR; TCRdb stores in-frame clones only, minus some. The sample lists more than 25,000 clones; around 92% were seen once. What was sequenced was PBMCs. Receptors were obtained from a man in his fifties with lung cancer.

The chain carries TRBV15 and TRBJ1-5; weak D call: TRBD1 (5 bases). Germline V lookup: CDR1 LNHNV, CDR2 YYDKDF (reference sequence). The CDR3 length is 17 residues. The V and J ends lost 1 base and 2 bases respectively, with 15 bases between them. CDR3 coding DNA: TGTGCCACCAGCAGAGTGACCGGGACCCTGGGCAATCAGCCCCAGCATTTT. As protein: CATSRVTGTLGNQPQHF.

The J gene is TRBJ2-3, the V gene TRBV7-2; 9 bases align to TRBD2. J lost 4 bases, V lost 9 bases, and 17 bases had no gene match. This CDR3 contains 17 residues. The germline CDR1 and CDR2 sequences are SGHTA and FQGNSA. This CDR3 is CASVMQRGAYEPDTQYF. As DNA, the CDR3 is TGTGCCAGTGTAATGCAGCGGGGGGCCTACGAACCAGATACGCAGTATTTT.

The V call is TRBV21-1, the J call TRBJ1-5; the table names TRBD1, a call not compared with the DNA. TRBV21-1 is reported as a pseudogene. The CDR3 sequence is 16 residues long. The CDR3 coding sequence is TGTGCCAGCAGCCTTCTTGACAGGGGGAAAGTTCAGCCCCAGCATTTT. Protein: CASSLLDRGKVQPQHF.

V and J are TRBV4-1 and TRBJ1-1; tentatively, D is TRBD1 (5 bases). V was trimmed by 1 base and J by 0 bases, leaving 21 bases between them. CDR3 length: 19 amino acids. Germline CDR1 MGHRA, CDR2 YSYEKL. This CDR3 is CASSQARWGNGYMNTEAFF. Here the CDR3 DNA reads TGCGCCAGCAGCCAAGCTCGGTGGGGGAATGGGTACATGAACACTGAAGCTTTCTTT.

This clone was recorded once. This sequence joins TRBV7-6 and TRBJ2-1, with 9 bases aligning to TRBD2. Germline V gene sequence: CDR1 SGHVS, CDR2 FNYEAQ. CDR3 length equals 15 residues. Losses at the gene ends were 1 base for V and 9 bases for J; bases not matched to a gene: 7. The CDR3 sequence is CASSLVAGGAGEQFF. The CDR3 region has the DNA TGTGCCAGCAGCTTAGTGGCGGGGGGGGCCGGTGAGCAGTTCTTC.

The chain employs TRBV7-3 and TRBJ2-5, with 9 nucleotides matching TRBD1. The V gene end was trimmed by 4 bases and the J gene end by 4 bases; junction bases not matched to a gene: 1. There are 13 residues in the CDR3. Looked up from germline, CDR1 is SGHTA and CDR2 is FQGTGA. CDR3 in DNA: TGTGCCAGCAGCTCGACAGGGGGAGAGACCCAGTACTTC. This gives the protein CASSSTGGETQYF.

In DNA form, the CDR3 reads TGTGCCAGCTCACCTCGGGACAGTACAGATACGCAGTATTTT. Residues: CASSPRDSTDTQYF. V is TRBV18 and J is TRBJ2-3, with TRBD1 matching 7 bases. CDR1 KGHSH and CDR2 LQKENI come from the germline V gene. V lost 3 bases and J lost 3; bases outside the gene matches: 3. The CDR3 has 14 residues.

The chain has TRBV7-2 and TRBJ2-3, with D uncertain. Looked up from germline, CDR1 is SGHTA and CDR2 is FQGNSA. V gave up 2 bases and J gave up 1 base, with 4 bases separating them. The CDR3 contains 13 residues. The CDR3 region is CASSLRRTDTQYF. CDR3 coding DNA: TGTGCCAGCAGCTTAAGACGCACAGATACGCAGTATTTT.

The chain recombines TRBV28 with TRBJ1-3; the D gene is possibly TRBD1 (5 bases). The CDR3 sequence is 14 residues long. V was cut by 7 bases and J by 1 base, with 11 bases left in between. Germline CDR1 is MDHEN and CDR2 is SYDVKM. The CDR3: CASIPRGSGNTIYF. CDR3 sequence (DNA): TGTGCCAGCATTCCCCGGGGGTCTGGAAACACCATATATTTT.

This sequence joins TRBV19 and TRBJ2-3, with D maybe TRBD1 (6 bases). The CDR3 spans 15 residues. Germline CDR1 and CDR2: LNHDA and SQIVND (reference sequence). V shed 4 bases and J shed 2 bases, with 13 bases lying between them. The CDR3: CASSTSQGFTDTQYF. CDR3 DNA: TGTGCCAGTAGTACGTCACAGGGTTTCACAGATACGCAGTATTTT.

The genes are TRBV9 and TRBJ2-1, with D uncertain. The CDR3 runs to 15 residues. Germline V gene sequence: CDR1 SGDLS, CDR2 YYNGEE. V lost 2 bases, J lost 5 bases, and 14 bases lay in between. The CDR3 DNA is TGTGCCAGCAGCGTTCTTTCCCGGCAGAACAATGAGCAGTTCTTC. It specifies CASSVLSRQNNEQFF.

The count of this clone is one. This rearrangement joins TRBV5-1 to TRBJ1-2; 8 bases map to TRBD1. This CDR3 has 13 amino acids. Losses at the gene ends were 4 bases for V and 4 bases for J; bases not matched to a gene: 3. CDR1 and CDR2 (germline): SGHRS, YFSETQ. The CDR3, as DNA: TGCGCCAGCAGCCCCGGACAGGGCTATGGCTACACCTTC. Translated: CASSPGQGYGYTF.

On this clone: Since no conserved phenylalanine or tryptophan closes the CDR3, a read error is the likely cause. The DNA is omitted, as the CDR3 cannot be located on it reliably, and the CDR3 follows TCRdb's listing. This rearrangement joins TRBV7-3 to TRBJ1-5. The CDR3 spans 12 residues, counting both ends. In germline, CDR1 is SGHTA, CDR2 FQGTGA. The CDR3 spells CASSSGRIFFPV.

This clone was seen only once. The J gene is TRBJ2-3, the V gene TRBV9, with D possibly TRBD2 on 6 matching bases. Germline-derived CDR1 and CDR2 are SGDLS and YYNGEE. Deletions cut 0 bases from V and 4 bases from J, with 9 bases between. The CDR3 has 14 amino acids. The CDR3 sequence: CASSVATGADTQYF. CDR3 DNA: TGTGCCAGCAGCGTAGCGACGGGGGCAGATACGCAGTATTTT.

The rearrangement uses TRBV7-3 and TRBJ2-2; 9 bases map to TRBD1. CDR3 length: 15 amino acids. Germline V gene lookup returns CDR1 SGHTA and CDR2 FQGTGA. J was trimmed by 10 bases and V by 1 base; bases with no gene match: 7. CDR3 nucleotides: TGTGCCAGCAGCTTAAAGGGACAGGGTACAGAGGAGCTGTTTTTT. Translated: CASSLKGQGTEELFF.

The chain has TRBV6-5 and TRBJ1-2, with TRBD1 matching over 9 bases. The germline CDR1 and CDR2 sequences are MNHEY and SVGAGI. This CDR3 has 14 amino acids. V was pared by 6 bases and J by 8 bases, with 10 bases of the junction left unmatched. The CDR3 nucleotides read TGTGCCAGCAGCCCCGGGACAGGGTGGAAAGGCTACACCTTC. This codes for CASSPGTGWKGYTF.

The V gene is TRBV7-9, the J gene TRBJ2-3, with TRBD2 as a possible D gene (5 bases). The germline V gene encodes CDR1 SEHNR and CDR2 FQNEAQ (reference sequence). The length of the CDR3 is 12 residues. V shed 5 bases and J shed 12 bases, with 15 bases lying between them. For the CDR3, the DNA is TGTGCCAGCAGCCCCCCGGGAACTCTCCAGTATTTT. Translating gives CASSPPGTLQYF.

The rearrangement joins TRBV20-1 to TRBJ2-7; no reliable D call. The CDR3 totals 11 residues. Trimming removed 0 bases from V and 4 bases from J, with 4 bases in between. Germline V gives CDR1 DFQATT, CDR2 SNEGSKA (reference sequence). CDR3 sequence: CSAREAYEQYF. CDR3 sequence (DNA): TGCAGTGCTAGAGAGGCTTACGAGCAGTACTTC.

This clone appeared once. The chain recombines TRBV9 with TRBJ2-2; 7 bases line up with TRBD1. Germline CDR1 SGDLS, CDR2 YYNGEE. Germline trimming cut 0 bases from V and 0 bases from J; bases unmatched to any gene: 5. The CDR3 is 17 residues long. CDR3 DNA: TGTGCCAGCAGCGTAGGGCAGGGGGTTTCGAACACCGGGGAGCTGTTTTTT. It is translated as CASSVGQGVSNTGELFF. Full variable domain (outside the CDR3, taken from reference TRBV9 and TRBJ2-2): DSGVTQTPKHLITATGQRVTLRCSPRSGDLSVYWYQQSLDQGLQFLIQYYNGEERAKGNILERFSAQQFPDLHSELNLSSLELGDSALYFCASSVGQGVSNTGELFFGEGSRLTVL.

The rearrangement uses TRBV5-4 and TRBJ2-7; 10 bases line up with TRBD1. V trimming: 5 bases; J trimming: 6 bases; junction bases outside the gene matches: 8. The V gene's germline CDR1 is SGHNT and CDR2 YYREEE (reference sequence). CDR3 length equals 14 residues. The CDR3 sequence is CASSSWTGGAEQYF. CDR3 in DNA: TGTGCCAGCAGTTCCTGGACAGGGGGGGCCGAGCAGTACTTC.